These 28 T cell receptor beta chains share one sample of origin, sequenced in a study of control samples from healthy donors and cancer patients. Clones were read by immunoSEQ multiplex PCR, and TCRdb kept only the in-frame ones, dropping some. The profile shows about 140,000 clones, more than 90% of them singletons. Sequenced: blood. These receptor sequences come from a young man in good health.

The gene calls are TRBV28 and TRBJ2-3; TRBD2 matches 7 bases. CDR3 length: 12 amino acids. The germline CDR1 and CDR2 sequences are MDHEN and SYDVKM. Losses at the gene ends were 5 bases for V and 7 bases for J; bases not matched to a gene: 3. DNA of the CDR3: TGTGCCAGCAGTGGGACTAAACATACGCAGTATTTT. It codes for CASSGTKHTQYF.

The chain has TRBV19 and TRBJ1-2, with TRBD1 matching 10 bases. J was trimmed by 7 bases and V by 5 bases; bases with no gene match: 10. The germline gives CDR1 LNHDA, CDR2 SQIVND (reference sequence). The CDR3 is 15 amino acids. The CDR3 DNA reads TGTGCCAGTAGTCATGACAGGGGGCTCCCCATTGGCTACACCTTC. Its protein product is CASSHDRGLPIGYTF. The complete variable domain, with remaining parts taken from reference TRBV19 and TRBJ1-2, reads DGGITQSPKYLFRKEGQNVTLSCEQNLNHDAMYWYRQDPGQGLRLIYYSQIVNDFQKGDIAEGYSVSREKKESFPLTVTSAQKNPTAFYLCASSHDRGLPIGYTFGSGTRLTVV.

This clone was detected a few times. The gene calls are TRBV10-3 and TRBJ1-5; D is undetermined. CDR1 ENHRY and CDR2 SYGVKD come from the germline V gene. CDR3 size: 14 residues. V dropped 3 bases and J dropped 5 bases, with 11 bases sitting between them. Written as DNA, the CDR3 is TGTGCCATCAGTGATGGTGCGGTTGATCAGCCCCAGCATTTT. This encodes CAISDGAVDQPQHF.

The rearrangement joins TRBV6-1 to TRBJ2-2; D unclear. The CDR3 runs 14 residues. Germline CDR1 is MNHNS and CDR2 is SASEGT. The V end lost 1 base, the J end lost 3 bases, and 6 bases lay between the germline ends. The CDR3, as DNA: TGTGCCAGCAGTGAAGGACATTACACCGGGGAGCTGTTTTTT. As protein: CASSEGHYTGELFF.

The chain is built from TRBV4-1 and TRBJ2-7; D is unclear. The CDR3 sequence is 12 residues long. V gave up 0 bases and J gave up 10 bases, with 10 bases separating them. Germline assignment: CDR1 MGHRA and CDR2 YSYEKL. CDR3 in DNA: TGCGCCAGCAGCCAAGATACCGCTAAACAGTACTTC. It codes for CASSQDTAKQYF.

The chain carries TRBV9 and TRBJ2-7, with 11 bases lining up with TRBD1. V was clipped by 0 bases and J by 3 bases; unmatched bases: 5. The CDR3 runs 16 residues. Germline V gene sequence: CDR1 SGDLS, CDR2 YYNGEE. DNA of the CDR3: TGTGCCAGCAGCGTAGGTTTGGACAGGGGGCACTACGAGCAGTACTTC. It encodes CASSVGLDRGHYEQYF.

V and J are TRBV5-6 and TRBJ1-1, with 7 bases aligning to TRBD1. CDR1 is SGHDT and CDR2 is YYEEEE in the germline V gene. This CDR3 has 15 residues. Germline trimming cut 4 bases from V and 4 bases from J; bases unmatched to any gene: 10. The chain's CDR3 is CASSAPGGPGTEAFF. CDR3 bases: TGTGCCAGCAGCGCACCAGGGGGGCCGGGCACTGAAGCTTTCTTT.

The V call is TRBV7-9, the J call TRBJ1-1, with D possibly matching TRBD1 (5 bases). This CDR3 has 14 amino acids. Germline-derived CDR1 and CDR2 are SEHNR and FQNEAQ (reference sequence). V lost 3 bases and J lost 4, with 12 bases in between. The CDR3 DNA sequence: TGTGCCAGCAGCTTCCACGGGGACGGCACTGAAGCTTTCTTT. This translates into CASSFHGDGTEAFF.

This clone was picked up many times. The genes are TRBV19 and TRBJ1-2; D gene uncertain. Germline V gene lookup returns CDR1 LNHDA and CDR2 SQIVND (reference sequence). V was pared by 7 bases and J by 0 bases, with 15 bases between. The CDR3 covers 15 residues. CDR3: CASIPGTGANYGYTF. The CDR3 DNA reads as TGTGCCAGTATCCCTGGCACCGGAGCTAACTATGGCTACACCTTC.

V gene TRBV10-3 combines with J gene TRBJ2-2, with D possibly matching TRBD1 (6 bases). Germline CDR1 is ENHRY and CDR2 is SYGVKD. The length of the CDR3 is 15 residues. Trimming shortened V by 2 bases and J by 8 bases, and 15 bases separated the two germline ends. The CDR3 here is CAISENRATGGELFF. The CDR3 DNA sequence: TGTGCCATCAGTGAGAACAGGGCTACGGGTGGGGAGCTGTTTTTT.

This chain connects TRBV7-6 to TRBJ2-7; 8 bases match TRBD1. The V segment lost 2 bases and the J segment 3 bases; nucleotides outside the gene matches: 0. This CDR3 is built from 13 residues. Germline loops: CDR1 SGHVS, CDR2 FNYEAQ. This chain's CDR3 is CASSLTGGYEQYF. The DNA of the CDR3 is TGTGCCAGCAGCTTAACAGGGGGCTACGAGCAGTACTTC.

This clone was seen a single time. V gene TRBV19 combines with J gene TRBJ2-7; 10 nucleotides align to TRBD1. This CDR3 region has 14 residues. V was clipped by 7 bases and J by 3 bases; unmatched bases: 6. Germline V CDR1 and CDR2: LNHDA, SQIVND (reference sequence). This CDR3 is CASTPGTGVYEQYF. Here the CDR3 DNA reads TGTGCCAGTACCCCCGGGACAGGGGTCTACGAGCAGTACTTC.

The chain employs TRBV6-1 and TRBJ2-1, with a tentative D call TRBD1 (5 bases). The ends were cut back, 4 bases at V and 7 bases at J, with 20 bases in the middle. The CDR3 loop spans 16 amino acids. Germline V gives CDR1 MNHNS, CDR2 SASEGT. CDR3 sequence reads: CASSGPATVPLNEQFF. The CDR3, as DNA: TGTGCCAGCAGTGGACCCGCGACAGTTCCACTAAATGAGCAGTTCTTC.

The rearrangement uses TRBV29-1 and TRBJ1-4; 7 nucleotides align to TRBD1. The length of the CDR3 is 11 residues. The germline CDR1 and CDR2 sequences are SQVTM and ANQGSEA. J gave up 12 bases and V 6 bases, and 7 bases lay outside the gene matches. CDR3 residues: CSVGEGAQLFF. The CDR3 nucleotides read TGCAGCGTGGGCGAGGGGGCCCAACTGTTTTTT.

The V call is TRBV5-4, the J call TRBJ1-2; TRBD1 matches at 7 bases. V lost 4 bases and J lost 6; bases outside the gene matches: 12. The CDR3 is made up of 15 amino acids. Germline assignment: CDR1 SGHNT and CDR2 YYREEE (reference sequence). CDR3 protein: CASSLTEDRNDGYTF. The CDR3 DNA reads as TGTGCCAGCAGCCTGACAGAGGACAGGAATGATGGCTACACCTTC.

The gene calls are TRBV5-6 and TRBJ1-2; D gene ambiguous. The CDR3 consists of 15 residues. V was pared by 0 bases and J by 3 bases, with 12 bases between. Germline CDR1 is SGHDT and CDR2 is YYEEEE. CDR3 amino acids: CASSLGQRHYYGYTF. DNA of the CDR3: TGTGCCAGCAGCTTGGGGCAAAGACACTACTATGGCTACACCTTC. The variable domain in full, with the rest retrieved from reference TRBV5-6 and TRBJ1-2, is DAGVTQSPTHLIKTRGQQVTLRCSPKSGHDTVSWYQQALGQGPQFIFQYYEEEERQRGNFPDRFSGHQFPNYSSELNVNALLLGDSALYLCASSLGQRHYYGYTFGSGTRLTVV.

The chain joins TRBV2 to TRBJ2-5, with TRBD2 as a possible D gene (6 bases). CDR1 is SNHLY, CDR2 FYNNEI, per germline. This CDR3 has 13 residues. V lost 5 bases and J 1 base, leaving 8 bases between the germline ends. The CDR3 nucleotides are TGTGCCAGCAGTCTAGCGCTCCAAGAGACCCAGTACTTC. Protein: CASSLALQETQYF.

The V gene is TRBV7-9, the J gene TRBJ2-7, with 9 bases that match TRBD2. Germline values: CDR1 SEHNR, CDR2 FQNEAQ (reference sequence). The CDR3 has 15 residues. The junction had 8 bases not matched to a gene; V was cut back by 4 bases and J by 4 bases. CDR3 amino acids: CASSSQAGGPYEQYF. The CDR3 nucleotides read TGTGCCAGCAGCTCCCAGGCGGGGGGGCCGTACGAGCAGTACTTC.

This rearrangement joins TRBV10-1 to TRBJ2-3; D is possibly TRBD2 (6 bases). The germline CDR1 and CDR2 sequences are WNHNN and SYGVQD (reference sequence). V lost 0 bases and J 3 bases, leaving 10 bases between the germline ends. The CDR3 length is 15 residues. CDR3 amino acids: CASSESGGGTDTQYF. The DNA of the CDR3 is TGCGCCAGCAGTGAGTCAGGTGGGGGGACAGATACGCAGTATTTT.

The chain links TRBV29-1 to TRBJ1-4; D ambiguous. CDR1 and CDR2 (germline): SQVTM, ANQGSEA. V lost 5 bases to trimming and J lost 0 bases, with 10 bases between them. The CDR3 contains 14 residues. CDR3 nucleotide sequence: TGCAGCGTTATCCTACCCGCAACTAATGAAAAACTGTTTTTT. This codes for CSVILPATNEKLFF.

The rearrangement links TRBV30 to TRBJ1-2; D not certain. Trimming pared 2 bases from V and 0 bases from J, leaving 13 bases between. From germline, CDR1 is GTSNPN and CDR2 SVGIG (reference sequence). This CDR3 contains 15 residues. The CDR3 reads CAWSLQLGANYGYTF. CDR3 DNA: TGTGCCTGGAGTCTACAGCTCGGGGCTAACTATGGCTACACCTTC.

The chain has TRBV11-2 and TRBJ1-1; no reliable D call. V lost 1 base to trimming and J lost 2 bases, with 8 bases between them. The CDR3 consists of 14 residues. CDR1 SGHAT and CDR2 FQNNGV come from the germline V gene. CDR3 sequence: CASSLVHLNTEAFF. As DNA, the CDR3 is TGTGCCAGCAGCTTAGTGCACTTAAACACTGAAGCTTTCTTT.

This clone was seen a few times. This chain joins TRBV14 and TRBJ1-6; TRBD1 matches 8 bases. The J segment lost 7 bases and the V segment lost 4 bases, leaving 9 bases of the junction unmatched. The germline CDR1 and CDR2 sequences are SGHDN and FVKESK. CDR3 length: 16 amino acids. The chain's CDR3 is CASSRITGGQNSPLHF. CDR3 sequence (DNA): TGTGCCAGCAGCCGTATAACAGGGGGGCAGAATTCACCCCTCCACTTT.

The rearrangement links TRBV9 to TRBJ1-5; TRBD1 matches 7 bases. V lost 4 bases, J lost 1 base, and 5 bases stayed unmatched. CDR1 is SGDLS, CDR2 YYNGEE, per germline. The CDR3 spans 15 residues. In nucleotides, the CDR3 is TGTGCCAGCAGCCCGACAGGGCTAAGCAATCAGCCCCAGCATTTT. This sequence encodes CASSPTGLSNQPQHF.

The chain has TRBV27 and TRBJ2-1, with 10 bases fitting TRBD2. Germline V gives CDR1 MNHEY, CDR2 SMNVEV (reference sequence). The CDR3 totals 15 residues. V was pared by 0 bases and J by 7 bases, with 3 bases of the junction left unmatched. The DNA for the CDR3 is TGTGCCAGCAGTTTATCACCTAGCGGGAGTAATGAGCAGTTCTTC. Protein sequence: CASSLSPSGSNEQFF.

V and J are TRBV19 and TRBJ1-5; D call uncertain. The CDR3 is 15 amino acids. V was trimmed by 3 bases and J by 1 base, leaving 10 bases between them. Germline CDR1 reads LNHDA; CDR2 reads SQIVND (reference sequence). In nucleotides, the CDR3 is TGTGCCAGTAGTATTCCGGTCCTCAGCAATCAGCCCCAGCATTTT. This encodes CASSIPVLSNQPQHF.

V is TRBV5-4 and J is TRBJ2-1, with 11 bases matching TRBD2. V trimming: 0 bases; J trimming: 4 bases; junction bases outside the gene matches: 6. CDR3 length equals 17 residues. Germline CDR1 is SGHNT and CDR2 is YYREEE (reference sequence). CDR3 region: CASSLGVSGGAYNEQFF. DNA for the CDR3: TGTGCCAGCAGCTTGGGCGTTAGCGGGGGGGCATACAATGAGCAGTTCTTC. Variable domain in full (rest from reference TRBV5-4 and TRBJ2-1): ETGVTQSPTHLIKTRGQQVTLRCSSQSGHNTVSWYQQALGQGPQFIFQYYREEENGRGNFPPRFSGLQFPNYSSELNVNALELDDSALYLCASSLGVSGGAYNEQFFGPGTRLTVL.

CDR3 amino acids: CASRIMGDNSPLHF. DNA of the CDR3: TGTGCCAGCAGAATTATGGGGGACAATTCACCCCTCCACTTT. This chain joins TRBV6-6 and TRBJ1-6, with D possibly TRBD1 on 5 matching bases. Germline CDR1 reads MNHNY; CDR2 reads SVGAGI (reference sequence). This CDR3 has 14 residues. Trimming cost V 6 bases and J 7 bases, with 13 bases left between them.